This T cell receptor beta chain is drawn from a study of CD8 T cells in Susac syndrome. Healthy donors constituted the controls, which were matched for age and sex. The authors negatively isolated CD8+ and CD4+ T cells and FACS-enriched TEMRA cells. Roughly 0.45 to 1 ug RNA was reverse transcribed with random hexamers. The method of amplification for TCR beta CDR3 was immunoSEQ multiplex PCR, covering 54 Vbeta and 13 Jbeta. MiXCR, run by TCRdb on the immunoSEQ multiplex PCR reads, gives a single entry per CDR3 protein. This table has 90,000 to 150,000 distinct CDR3 sequences, 94% appearing once. Remarks on this clonotype: The antigen is not known.

Broader study findings: The authors acknowledged that their TCR sequencing and HLA analysis involved a relatively small number of individuals.

Sample: CD4+ T cells from PBMCs. This receptor was obtained from a human donor in good health.

The DNA for the CDR3 is TGTGCCAGCAGCCCACAGACCGTCACAGATACGCAGTATTTT. Its translation is CASSPQTVTDTQYF. V is TRBV14 and J is TRBJ2-3, with no clear D. Trimming left V 4 bases short and J 2 bases short, with 10 bases between. Germline loops: CDR1 SGHDN, CDR2 FVKESK. CDR3 length: 14 residues.